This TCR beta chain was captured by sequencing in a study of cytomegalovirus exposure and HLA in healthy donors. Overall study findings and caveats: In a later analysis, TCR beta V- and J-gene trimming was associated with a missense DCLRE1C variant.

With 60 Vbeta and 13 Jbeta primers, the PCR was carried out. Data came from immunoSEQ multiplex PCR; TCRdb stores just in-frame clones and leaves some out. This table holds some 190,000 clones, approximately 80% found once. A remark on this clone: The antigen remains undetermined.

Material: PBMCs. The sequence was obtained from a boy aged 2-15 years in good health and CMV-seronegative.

The chain's CDR3 is CASSASEGAPQHF. The CDR3 nucleotides read TGTGCCAGCAGCGCCTCGGAAGGAGCGCCCCAGCATTTT. This chain joins TRBV9 and TRBJ1-5; D is ambiguous. Germline lookup yields CDR1 SGDLS and CDR2 YYNGEE. This CDR3 has 13 residues. Trimming removed 3 bases at V and 9 bases at J, with 13 bases between.